This TCR beta chain was sequenced in a study of T cells expressing NK-cell markers (TCRdb year 2020). In the study overall: Three sorted T-cell subsets (CD3+CD56+NKG2C+, CD3+CD56+NKG2C- and CD3+CD56-NKG2C+) from 7 to 9 donors had their TCR beta-chain repertoires profiled. Among the eight sequenced donors, only one was HCMV-seronegative, while the other seven were HCMV-seropositive. All eight donors whose samples were sequenced were randomly selected healthy volunteers, three of them men and five women. Sequencing of the libraries produced 2 x 150 bp reads on Illumina HiSeq 2000/2500, MiSeq or NextSeq.

What the authors observed across the whole study: In roughly 6 donors, the dominant CD3+CD56+NKG2C+ clonotypes ranked among the top 10 CD8+ clonotypes, making up 1.0-7.0% of CD8+ T cells. Whether the expanded NKG2C-expressing T cell clones were specific for HCMV antigens remained unclear. Those dominant clonotypes were again the most abundant among CD3+CD56-NKG2C+ cells in several donors, at about 28.3-65%.

About this clonotype itself: The antigen this receptor binds is unknown.

Sequencing was performed on an Illumina HiSeq 2000. TCR beta cDNA libraries were prepared using 5'RACE template switching, which introduced a universal primer site and unique molecular identifiers. Priming for cDNA synthesis came from the TCR beta constant segment, and two successive PCR amplification steps followed. Under the source paper's analysis protocol: MIGEC handled demultiplexing of the reads and grouping by UMI, while MiTCR was used to assemble and quantify clonotypes. To exclude erroneous sequences, any TCR cDNA sequence not supported by at least two reads was discarded. The tcR package was used for downstream repertoire analysis, and clonotypes were matched between fractions using CDR3 nucleotide sequence together with V segment. VDJmatch was used to annotate antigen specificity against VDJdb, with one amino acid substitution in CDR3 permitted. Reads reprocessed by TCRdb are summarized as one entry per CDR3 protein sequence, and DNA is absent. TCRdb's processing, not the study's, gives the V and J calls here. The sample table gives 350,000 to 500,000 distinct CDR3 sequences. The ten largest clonotypes hold 7.3% of the sample.

To determine HCMV serostatus, a commercial ELISA kit was used to detect HCMV-specific IgG in serum. Peripheral blood mononuclear cells were isolated from blood by Ficoll density gradient centrifugation. CDR1 LGHNA and CDR2 YSLEER were looked up in the germline V gene. From cysteine to phenylalanine, the CDR3 is 17 amino acids long. DNA is not on record. The chain is made from TRBV4-3 and TRBJ2-3; TCRdb's D call of TRBD1 is untestable without DNA. Sequencing input: blood T cells: a sorted CD56 or NKG2C T cell subset, CD4+ or CD8+ T cells, or bulk PBMC T cells (not recorded which). This clonotype was obtained from a woman between 18 and 69 years old in good health. The CDR3 region: CASSQGWDRGSTDTQYF.